The 17 T cell receptor beta chains below all came from one sample that was sequenced in a study of CD8 T cells in ankylosing spondylitis (dated by TCRdb to 2015 to 2018). Points the paper makes about the study in general: A TCR beta motif made up of several highly homologous amino acid variants appeared to be characteristic of blood from ankylosing spondylitis patients.

Library method: 5' RACE. Data came from an Illumina HiSeq 2500. TCRdb cleaned the public reads at Q25 with fastp, built clones with MiXCR and kept in-frame beta chains. Each entry merges the rows of one CDR3 protein and shows their most common DNA and genes. Recorded for this sample are a few hundred thousand distinct CDR3 sequences; roughly 18% of them occurred a single time. Of the sample, roughly 42% is held by the ten largest clones. No cognate antigen is known for these TCRs. Material for sequencing was blood, either unsorted or a sorted T cell fraction (not recorded which). The origin of the receptors is a male donor with ankylosing spondylitis.

The chain recombines TRBV13 with TRBJ2-1; TRBD1 might be the D (5 bases). Trimming pared 5 bases from V and 4 bases from J, leaving 27 bases between. This CDR3 region has 19 residues. Germline values: CDR1 PRHDT, CDR2 FYEKMQ (reference sequence). Here the CDR3 reads CASSPFLGQEPWAYNEQFF. The CDR3, as DNA: TGTGCCAGCAGCCCATTCCTGGGGCAAGAGCCTTGGGCGTACAATGAGCAGTTCTTC.

V is TRBV4-2 and J is TRBJ1-1; no clear D gene. V was trimmed by 0 bases and J by 0 bases, leaving 11 bases between them. The CDR3 totals 16 residues. Germline-derived CDR1 and CDR2 are LGHNA and YNFKEQ. Here the CDR3 reads CASSQEAGNMNTEAFF. The CDR3 DNA follows: TGTGCCAGCAGCCAAGAGGCAGGAAACATGAACACTGAAGCTTTCTTT.

This clonotype was seen a few times. V and J are TRBV27 and TRBJ2-7; TRBD1 aligns across 9 bases. Germline CDR1 reads MNHEY; CDR2 reads SMNVEV (reference sequence). With V trimmed by 6 bases and J by 2 bases, 2 bases remained unmatched. The CDR3 spans 13 residues. CDR3 DNA: TGTGCCAGCAGCAACAGGGGGCCCTACGAGCAGTACTTC. It yields the protein CASSNRGPYEQYF.

This clonotype was seen only a few times. V and J are TRBV12-3 or TRBV12-4 and TRBJ1-1, with D uncertain. This CDR3 comprises 11 residues. The V end was cut by 5 bases, the J end by 7 bases, with 8 bases between. The DNA for the CDR3 is TGTGCCAGCAGTCACATTAATGAAGCTTTCTTT. Protein: CASSHINEAFF.

The sample holds many counts of this clonotype. The chain is built from TRBV12-3 or TRBV12-4 and TRBJ2-5; D is uncertain. Trimming pared 5 bases from V and 5 bases from J, leaving 9 bases between. The CDR3 covers 12 residues. Here the CDR3 DNA reads TGTGCCAGCAGTCCGTCTGGGGAGACCCAGTACTTC. Encoded protein: CASSPSGETQYF.

V and J are TRBV4-2 and TRBJ2-1; 7 bases line up with TRBD1. This CDR3 is 16 amino acids long. Germline V CDR1 and CDR2: LGHNA, YNFKEQ. V shed 6 bases and J 9 bases; nucleotides not matched to a gene: 17. The CDR3 DNA sequence: TGTGCCAGCAGTGGGGGTTGGGCAGGGGGTGCGGGTGAGCAGTTCTTC. This encodes CASSGGWAGGAGEQFF.

The gene calls are TRBV2 and TRBJ2-1; 7 bases line up with TRBD1. The CDR3 extends over 15 amino acids. Germline V CDR1 and CDR2: SNHLY, FYNNEI. The V and J ends lost 3 bases and 1 base, in that order; junction bases with no gene match: 3. The CDR3 region has the DNA TGTGCCAGCAGTGAGAGGGGGCAGTCCTACAATGAGCAGTTCTTC. It codes for CASSERGQSYNEQFF.

This clonotype came up a few times. The chain carries TRBV5-1 and TRBJ2-7; 7 nucleotides agree with TRBD2. The germline V gene has CDR1 SGHRS and CDR2 YFSETQ. CDR3 size: 15 residues. V dropped 0 bases and J dropped 3; count of bases not matched to a gene: 6. Written as DNA, the CDR3 is TGCGCCAGCAGCTTGGCCGCCTCTAGCGGCTACGAGCAGTACTTC. Its translation is CASSLAASSGYEQYF.

The V and J genes are TRBV9 and TRBJ2-7; 10 bases are shared with TRBD2. Germline-derived CDR1 and CDR2 are SGDLS and YYNGEE. The ends lost 3 bases at V and 1 base at J; junction bases unmatched: 10. CDR3 length: 17 amino acids. The CDR3 DNA sequence: TGTGCCAGCAGCGGAGCCCCACTAGCGGGGCCTTCCTACGAGCAGTACTTC. The encoded protein is CASSGAPLAGPSYEQYF.

This chain links TRBV10-2 with TRBJ1-3; no clear D. The V end lost 2 bases, the J end lost 4 bases, and 12 bases lay between the germline ends. Germline V lookup: CDR1 WSHSY, CDR2 SAAADI. There are 15 residues in the CDR3. The chain's CDR3 is CASSEVGQDGNTIYF. The CDR3 region has the DNA TGCGCCAGCAGTGAGGTTGGGCAGGACGGAAACACCATATATTTT.

The V gene is TRBV4-2, the J gene TRBJ2-2, with 10 nucleotides matching TRBD2. Germline V gene data show CDR1 as LGHNA and CDR2 as YNFKEQ. The CDR3 has 18 amino acids. J was trimmed by 3 bases and V by 2 bases; bases with no gene match: 9. In DNA, the CDR3 is TGTGCCAGCAGCCAATTTCCAATAGCGGGAGGCTACACCGGGGAGCTGTTTTTT. As protein: CASSQFPIAGGYTGELFF.

This clonotype appeared a few times. The chain employs TRBV5-5 and TRBJ2-1; D gene ambiguous. The V end was cut by 0 bases, the J end by 6 bases, with 13 bases between. CDR1 SGHKS and CDR2 YYEKEE come from the germline V gene (reference sequence). This CDR3 is 15 amino acids long. CDR3: CASSLDNYSGNEQFF. The CDR3 DNA follows: TGTGCCAGCAGCTTGGACAACTACAGTGGCAATGAGCAGTTCTTC.

This clonotype was recorded many times. The genes are TRBV7-8 and TRBJ2-1; D ambiguous. Germline CDR1 reads SGHVS; CDR2 reads FQNEAQ. Trimming pared 8 bases from V and 7 bases from J, leaving 9 bases between. The CDR3 has 11 amino acids. The DNA for the CDR3 is TGTGCCAGCCGCGATTTTAATGAGCAGTTCTTC. Amino acids: CASRDFNEQFF.

The sample holds a few counts of this clonotype. The chain uses TRBV12-3 or TRBV12-4 and TRBJ2-1, with 7 bases aligning to TRBD1. This CDR3 has 13 amino acids. The V and J ends lost 6 bases and 10 bases, in that order; junction bases with no gene match: 9. The CDR3 DNA reads TGTGCCAGCAGCCCCCAGGGGGTAGCCGAGCAGTTCTTC. Protein sequence: CASSPQGVAEQFF.

This chain uses TRBV29-1 with TRBJ2-7; no definite D call. Trimming pared 6 bases from V and 0 bases from J, leaving 15 bases between. The germline gives CDR1 SQVTM, CDR2 ANQGSEA. The CDR3 consists of 14 residues. CDR3 sequence (DNA): TGCAGCGTCGGGTCCGATTTGAGCTCCTACGAGCAGTACTTC. This gives the protein CSVGSDLSSYEQYF.

The rearrangement joins TRBV6-1 to TRBJ2-1, with 9 bases lining up with TRBD2. CDR3 length: 17 amino acids. V lost 6 bases, J lost 8 bases, and 17 bases stayed unmatched. Germline CDR1 reads MNHNS; CDR2 reads SASEGT. This CDR3 is CASSHPGRRGGRDEQFF. The CDR3 nucleotides read TGTGCCAGCAGCCACCCGGGTAGGCGGGGGGGCCGTGATGAGCAGTTCTTC.

This clonotype has only a few counts. The chain couples TRBV7-9 to TRBJ2-7; TRBD1 agrees at 7 bases. The CDR3 has 13 amino acids. Germline V gives CDR1 SEHNR, CDR2 FQNEAQ (reference sequence). V was clipped by 5 bases and J by 2 bases; unmatched bases: 3. The CDR3 bases are TGTGCCAGCAGCAAGGGACAGACCTACGAGCAGTACTTC. It yields the protein CASSKGQTYEQYF.